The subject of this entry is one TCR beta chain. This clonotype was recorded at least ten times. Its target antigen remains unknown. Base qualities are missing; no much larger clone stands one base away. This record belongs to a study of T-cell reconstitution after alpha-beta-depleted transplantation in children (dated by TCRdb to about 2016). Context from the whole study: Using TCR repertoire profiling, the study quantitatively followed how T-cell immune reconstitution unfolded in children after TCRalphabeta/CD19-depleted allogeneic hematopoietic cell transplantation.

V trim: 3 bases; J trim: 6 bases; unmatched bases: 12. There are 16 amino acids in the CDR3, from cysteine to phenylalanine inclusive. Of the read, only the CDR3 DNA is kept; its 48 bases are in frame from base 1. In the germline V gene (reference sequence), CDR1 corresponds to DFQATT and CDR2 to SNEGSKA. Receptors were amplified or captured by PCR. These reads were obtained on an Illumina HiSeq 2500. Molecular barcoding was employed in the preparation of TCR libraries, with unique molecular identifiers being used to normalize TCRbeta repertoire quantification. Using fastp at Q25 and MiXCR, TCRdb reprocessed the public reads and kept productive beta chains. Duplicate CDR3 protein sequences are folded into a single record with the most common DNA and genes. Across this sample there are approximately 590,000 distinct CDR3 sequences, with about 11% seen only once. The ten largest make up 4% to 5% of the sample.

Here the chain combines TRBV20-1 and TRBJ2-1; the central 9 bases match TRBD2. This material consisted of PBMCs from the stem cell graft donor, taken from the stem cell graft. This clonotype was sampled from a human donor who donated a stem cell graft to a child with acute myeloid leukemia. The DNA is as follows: TGCAGTGCTAGGACGCCCGGGACTAGCTTTTTCAATGAGCAGTTCTTC. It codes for CSARTPGTSFFNEQFF.